The present TCR beta chain was sequenced within a study of T cells in Graves' hyperthyroidism and ophthalmopathy. Study observations and caveats: Most expanded thyroid clonotypes above 0.001 also appeared in blood. Stable hyperthyroidism was separated from ophthalmopathy by a model based on 13 V-J features.

The TCR beta CDR3 regions underwent amplification using RNA transcripts as the source. In the first-round RT-PCR of the TCR CDR3, the HTBI primer set was used. TCRdb used MiXCR to reprocess the multiplex PCR reads, holding one entry per CDR3 protein. The sample consists of some 490,000 distinct CDR3 sequences, approximately 23% of them appearing once. From germline, CDR1 is DFQATT and CDR2 SNEGSKA (reference sequence). The ends were cut back, 3 bases at V and 2 bases at J, with 8 bases in the middle. The CDR3 loop spans 13 amino acids. Worth noting for this clonotype: Its antigen remains unknown.

PBMCs were sourced from roughly 10 ml fresh peripheral blood. V usage is TRBV20-1 and J usage is TRBJ1-3; D unclear. This receptor was taken from a woman in her 70s with Graves' ophthalmopathy. The sequenced sample consisted of blood. Here the CDR3 DNA reads TGCAGTGCTAGTGAGAGGGCTGGAAACACCATATATTTT. Its translation is CSASERAGNTIYF.